These 4 T cell receptor beta chains share one sample of origin, sequenced in a study of shared clonotypes between healthy human individuals. Using immunoSEQ multiplex PCR, the repertoire was profiled, and TCRdb retains in-frame clones only, with some absent. The sample carries approximately 2.4 million clones, approximately 94% recorded once. Sequencing was performed on naive CD4+ T cells sorted from blood. Sample subset: CD45RA+ positively selected. The receptors were sampled from a man between 18 and 35 years old in good health.

V usage is TRBV5-6 and J usage is TRBJ2-3; 8 bases line up with TRBD1. The CDR3 runs 15 residues. Trimming at V came to 0 bases and at J to 6 bases, leaving 6 bases not matched to a gene. CDR1 is SGHDT and CDR2 is YYEEEE in the germline V gene. The CDR3 DNA follows: TGTGCCAGCAGCTTGGCGCAGGGGGCAACGGATACGCAGTATTTT. It yields the protein CASSLAQGATDTQYF. Combining the CDR3 with reference TRBV5-6 and TRBJ2-3 gives the whole variable domain DAGVTQSPTHLIKTRGQQVTLRCSPKSGHDTVSWYQQALGQGPQFIFQYYEEEERQRGNFPDRFSGHQFPNYSSELNVNALLLGDSALYLCASSLAQGATDTQYFGPGTRLTVL.

The table lists this clone with a count of one. This rearrangement joins TRBV5-1 to TRBJ2-7; the match to TRBD2 covers 12 bases. The CDR3 is 15 residues long. V dropped 0 bases and J dropped 7; count of bases not matched to a gene: 5. Germline loops: CDR1 SGHRS, CDR2 YFSETQ. For the CDR3, the DNA is TGCGCCAGCAGCTTGGGGGCTAGCGGGAGGGTTGAGCAGTACTTC. This encodes CASSLGASGRVEQYF.

The chain links TRBV30 to TRBJ1-1; D unclear. The V gene lost 3 bases and the J gene lost 8 bases, with 19 bases spanning the gap. Germline CDR1 reads GTSNPN; CDR2 reads SVGIG (reference sequence). The CDR3 covers 14 residues. CDR3: CAWSPEARAGEAFF. CDR3 bases: TGTGCCTGGAGCCCGGAGGCGCGAGCCGGGGAAGCTTTCTTT. The full variable domain, completed using reference TRBV30 and TRBJ1-1, is SQTIHQWPATLVQPVGSPLSLECTVEGTSNPNLYWYRQAAGRGLQLLFYSVGIGQISSEVPQNLSASRPQDRQFILSSKKLLLSDSGFYLCAWSPEARAGEAFFGQGTRLTVV.

This chain connects TRBV5-4 to TRBJ2-5, with 9 bases identical to TRBD2. After removal of 3 bases from V and 0 bases from J, the junction contained 9 bases not matched to a gene. CDR3 length: 17 amino acids. From germline, CDR1 is SGHNT and CDR2 YYREEE (reference sequence). The CDR3 region is CASSSFYSGGHQETQYF. The DNA for the CDR3 is TGTGCCAGCAGCTCCTTTTACAGCGGGGGGCACCAAGAGACCCAGTACTTC. The full variable domain, with the rest looked up from reference TRBV5-4 and TRBJ2-5, is ETGVTQSPTHLIKTRGQQVTLRCSSQSGHNTVSWYQQALGQGPQFIFQYYREEENGRGNFPPRFSGLQFPNYSSELNVNALELDDSALYLCASSSFYSGGHQETQYFGPGTRLLVL.